This TCR beta chain is drawn from a study of blood T cell repertoires in COVID-19. Study as a whole: Specimens from acute and convalescent COVID-19 originated in the United States, Italy and Spain.

The CDR3 extends over 12 amino acids. CDR1 is SQVTM, CDR2 ANQGSEA, per germline. V dropped 7 bases and J dropped 7; count of bases not matched to a gene: 3. The authors' processing: Estimates of nucleated cell counts were drawn from the amplification of reference gene primers. Generated by immunoSEQ multiplex PCR, the TCRdb table keeps only in-frame clones and is missing some. From that table come the V and J calls and clone size; the DNA was used to work out D and trimming. The table records under 250,000 clones, approximately 82% of them present only once. The sample taken for sequencing was peripheral blood. The chain links TRBV29-1 to TRBJ2-1, with 11 bases that match TRBD1. The source of this sequence is a woman older than 75 with acute or convalescent COVID-19. The CDR3 here is CSAGQGANEQFF. For the CDR3, the DNA is TGCAGCGCCGGACAGGGGGCGAATGAGCAGTTCTTC.